A selection of T cell receptor beta chains follows, all from one sample in a study of cytomegalovirus exposure and HLA in healthy donors. Repertoires were generated with immunoSEQ multiplex PCR, while TCRdb's copy carries only in-frame clones and drops some. The sample holds 250,000 to 350,000 clones, under 80% seen once. Sequencing was performed on PBMCs. The source of these receptors is a female donor in good health and CMV-seronegative. Each CDR3 is given with its conserved first and last residue. A D gene is named only where the DNA matches it firmly. Clone size, where shown, is once, few, many, or a class for clones that have expanded.

j_gene: TRBJ2-7; abundance: -; v_gene: TRBV27; d_gene: -; CDR3nt: TGTGCCAGCAGTCCCGGCGGCGAGCAGTACTTC; CDR3aa: CASSPGGEQYF
j_gene: TRBJ2-7; abundance: few; v_gene: TRBV4-1; d_gene: TRBD1; CDR3nt: TGCGCCAGCAGCCAAAACGAAGGACAGGCAGTCGAGCAGTACTTC; CDR3aa: CASSQNEGQAVEQYF
j_gene: TRBJ1-2; abundance: -; v_gene: TRBV7-9; d_gene: -; CDR3nt: TGTGCCAGCAGTGCCGACAGCTATGGCTACACCTTC; CDR3aa: CASSADSYGYTF
j_gene: TRBJ1-1; abundance: -; v_gene: TRBV5-4; d_gene: TRBD1; CDR3nt: TGTGCCAGCAGCTTGGTGGGGACAGCAAACACTGAAGCTTTCTTT; CDR3aa: CASSLVGTANTEAFF
j_gene: TRBJ1-1; abundance: -; v_gene: TRBV15; d_gene: -; CDR3nt: TGTGCCACCAGCAGAGGTAGAGGCAGGGAGGGCACTGAAGCTTTCTTT; CDR3aa: CATSRGRGREGTEAFF
j_gene: TRBJ1-2; abundance: -; v_gene: TRBV5-6; d_gene: TRBD1; CDR3nt: TGTGCCAGCAGCTCGGGACAGCCCTATGGCTACACCTTC; CDR3aa: CASSSGQPYGYTF
j_gene: TRBJ2-1; abundance: -; v_gene: TRBV29-1; d_gene: TRBD2; CDR3nt: TGCAGCGTTGAAGCGAGGGCTAGCGGTTACAATGAGCAGTTCTTC; CDR3aa: CSVEARASGYNEQFF
j_gene: TRBJ2-1; abundance: -; v_gene: TRBV7-9; d_gene: TRBD2; CDR3nt: TGTGCCAGCAGCTTAATAGCCAGGGGAGCTAGCGGGAGGGCTTTTGAGCAGTTCTTC; CDR3aa: CASSLIARGASGRAFEQFF
j_gene: TRBJ2-5; abundance: -; v_gene: TRBV2; d_gene: -; CDR3nt: TGTGCCAGCCAATGGATTGGCGGGAACCAAGAGACCCAGTACTTC; CDR3aa: CASQWIGGNQETQYF
j_gene: TRBJ2-3; abundance: -; v_gene: TRBV5-8; d_gene: -; CDR3nt: TGTGCCAGCAGCTTGGCCCTAGCGAGCACAGATACGCAGTATTTT; CDR3aa: CASSLALASTDTQYF
j_gene: TRBJ2-6; abundance: few; v_gene: TRBV9; d_gene: TRBD2; CDR3nt: TGTGCCAGCAGCGGGGGACTAGCGTCTGGGGCCAACGTCCTGACTTTC; CDR3aa: CASSGGLASGANVLTF
j_gene: TRBJ1-1; abundance: -; v_gene: TRBV19; d_gene: -; CDR3nt: TGTGCCAGTAGTATAGTAGGGAGCGGCACTGAAGCTTTCTTT; CDR3aa: CASSIVGSGTEAFF
j_gene: TRBJ2-1; abundance: -; v_gene: TRBV7-9; d_gene: TRBD2; CDR3nt: TGTGCCAGCAGCGTGGGAGCGGGAGGGCCCAGCTCCTACAATGAGCAGTTCTTC; CDR3aa: CASSVGAGGPSSYNEQFF
j_gene: TRBJ2-1; abundance: -; v_gene: TRBV4-2; d_gene: -; CDR3nt: TGTGCCAGCAGCCCTAAGGCGGAAGCGTTCTCCTACAATGAGCAGTTCTTC; CDR3aa: CASSPKAEAFSYNEQFF
j_gene: TRBJ2-6; abundance: -; v_gene: TRBV6-1; d_gene: -; CDR3nt: TGTGCCAGCAGTGGGCGGGGGCCAAACGGGGCCAACGTCCTGACTTTC; CDR3aa: CASSGRGPNGANVLTF
j_gene: TRBJ1-4; abundance: -; v_gene: TRBV29-1; d_gene: -; CDR3nt: TGCAGCGTTGCCCATATACAGGGCTCAACTAATGAAAAACTGTTTTTT; CDR3aa: CSVAHIQGSTNEKLFF
j_gene: TRBJ2-7; abundance: -; v_gene: TRBV18; d_gene: -; CDR3nt: TGTGCCAGCTCATCAAGGCAAGGCTCGGGAATCAACGAGCAGTACTTC; CDR3aa: CASSSRQGSGINEQYF
j_gene: TRBJ2-1; abundance: few; v_gene: TRBV28; d_gene: TRBD2; CDR3nt: TGTGCCAGCAGTCCTCCCCAGGGACTAGCGGGAGCAGGGGACAATGAGCAGTTCTTC; CDR3aa: CASSPPQGLAGAGDNEQFF
j_gene: TRBJ1-2; abundance: -; v_gene: TRBV10-3; d_gene: -; CDR3nt: TGTGCCATCAGTGAGAGACAAGGTCCCTATGGCTACACCTTC; CDR3aa: CAISERQGPYGYTF
j_gene: TRBJ1-2; abundance: -; v_gene: TRBV6-5; d_gene: -; CDR3nt: TGTGCCAGCAGTGTAGATGGCAGGGGCTACGGCTACACCTTC; CDR3aa: CASSVDGRGYGYTF
j_gene: TRBJ2-7; abundance: -; v_gene: TRBV11-3; d_gene: TRBD1; CDR3nt: TGTGCCAGCAGCTACTCCGGGACAGCGTCCTACGAGCAGTACTTC; CDR3aa: CASSYSGTASYEQYF
j_gene: TRBJ2-7; abundance: -; v_gene: TRBV2; d_gene: -; CDR3nt: TGTGCCAGCAGTGAAGAGCTAGCTGGCGAGCAGTACTTC; CDR3aa: CASSEELAGEQYF
j_gene: TRBJ2-3; abundance: -; v_gene: TRBV4-1; d_gene: -; CDR3nt: TGCGCCAGCAGCCATATACCGGGGATTCGAGATACGCAGTATTTT; CDR3aa: CASSHIPGIRDTQYF
j_gene: TRBJ2-7; abundance: -; v_gene: TRBV19; d_gene: TRBD1; CDR3nt: TGTGCCAGTAGTATTATGGCAGGGGGTGGGCAGTACTTC; CDR3aa: CASSIMAGGGQYF
j_gene: TRBJ2-1; abundance: -; v_gene: TRBV5-1; d_gene: TRBD2; CDR3nt: TGCGCCAGCAGCTTGTATAGCGGGAGCTATGAGCAGTTCTTC; CDR3aa: CASSLYSGSYEQFF
j_gene: TRBJ2-7; abundance: once; v_gene: TRBV6-5; d_gene: TRBD1; CDR3nt: TGTGCCAGCAGCCTGACAGGGAGAGGCTACGAGCAGTACTTC; CDR3aa: CASSLTGRGYEQYF
j_gene: TRBJ1-3; abundance: -; v_gene: TRBV5-6; d_gene: -; CDR3nt: TGTGCCAGCAGCTTGGGGCCGGGGGGTTCTGGAAACACCATATATTTT; CDR3aa: CASSLGPGGSGNTIYF
j_gene: TRBJ1-1; abundance: -; v_gene: TRBV20-1; d_gene: -; CDR3nt: TGCAGTGGTGAGAGTGACACTGAAGCTTTCTTT; CDR3aa: CSGESDTEAFF
j_gene: TRBJ1-1; abundance: -; v_gene: TRBV29-1; d_gene: TRBD1; CDR3nt: TGCAGCGTAATGACAGGGTTACGTGAAGCTTTCTTT; CDR3aa: CSVMTGLREAFF
j_gene: TRBJ1-2; abundance: -; v_gene: TRBV25-1; d_gene: TRBD1; CDR3nt: TGTGCCAGCAGTCCGGGACAGGGAAGGGGCTACACCTTC; CDR3aa: CASSPGQGRGYTF
j_gene: TRBJ2-7; abundance: once; v_gene: TRBV5-6; d_gene: -; CDR3nt: TGTGCCAGCACCATACGAGGTCAGGGACTGGCATCCCTCGAGCAGTACTTC; CDR3aa: CASTIRGQGLASLEQYF
j_gene: TRBJ2-2; abundance: once; v_gene: TRBV15; d_gene: -; CDR3nt: TGTGCCACCAGCAGACCTAACACCGGGGAGCTGTTTTTT; CDR3aa: CATSRPNTGELFF
j_gene: TRBJ2-7; abundance: -; v_gene: TRBV27; d_gene: TRBD2; CDR3nt: TGTGCCAGCAGTTTATGGACTAGCGGGAGTATCAACGAGCAGTACTTC; CDR3aa: CASSLWTSGSINEQYF
j_gene: TRBJ1-1; abundance: -; v_gene: TRBV9; d_gene: -; CDR3nt: TGTGCCAGCAGCGTAGGGCAGTACACTGAAGCTTTCTTT; CDR3aa: CASSVGQYTEAFF
j_gene: TRBJ1-2; abundance: -; v_gene: TRBV7-9; d_gene: -; CDR3nt: TGTGCCAGCAGCCAGGGACTTTATGGCTACACCTTC; CDR3aa: CASSQGLYGYTF
j_gene: TRBJ2-5; abundance: -; v_gene: TRBV28; d_gene: -; CDR3nt: TGTGCCAGCAGTCTGCCGGGGATTCAATACTTC; CDR3aa: CASSLPGIQYF
j_gene: TRBJ1-1; abundance: -; v_gene: TRBV9; d_gene: TRBD1; CDR3nt: TGTGCCAGCAGCGTAGATTTGAAGGGGGCGCATCCCGGGAACACTGAAGCTTTCTTT; CDR3aa: CASSVDLKGAHPGNTEAFF
j_gene: TRBJ2-2; abundance: -; v_gene: TRBV2; d_gene: TRBD2; CDR3nt: TGTGCCAGCAGTCCGGGACTAGCGGGAAAGGGGGAGCTGTTTTTT; CDR3aa: CASSPGLAGKGELFF
j_gene: TRBJ1-2; abundance: -; v_gene: TRBV11-3; d_gene: -; CDR3nt: TGTGCCAGCAGCTTTGAGGGTAGTGTCGGCTACACCTTC; CDR3aa: CASSFEGSVGYTF
j_gene: TRBJ1-2; abundance: -; v_gene: TRBV28; d_gene: TRBD1; CDR3nt: TGTGCCAGCAGTTTAACCTCTCCAGGGGGGAATGGCTACACCTTC; CDR3aa: CASSLTSPGGNGYTF
j_gene: TRBJ1-1; abundance: few; v_gene: TRBV29-1; d_gene: -; CDR3nt: TGCAGCGCAAATGTGTGGGGGCTGAACACTGAAGCTTTCTTT; CDR3aa: CSANVWGLNTEAFF
j_gene: TRBJ1-2; abundance: -; v_gene: TRBV6-5; d_gene: -; CDR3nt: TGTGCCAGCGGAACCAGGGTGGGCGGCTACACCTTC; CDR3aa: CASGTRVGGYTF
j_gene: TRBJ2-2; abundance: once; v_gene: TRBV19; d_gene: TRBD1; CDR3nt: TGTGCCAGTAGCCCGGGACAGGGTCAGCGGCTGTTTTTT; CDR3aa: CASSPGQGQRLFF
j_gene: TRBJ1-2; abundance: -; v_gene: TRBV28; d_gene: -; CDR3nt: TGTGCCAGCAGTTTAATGGGACAACCCGTCTTTAGGGATGGCTACACCTTC; CDR3aa: CASSLMGQPVFRDGYTF
j_gene: TRBJ1-1; abundance: -; v_gene: TRBV19; d_gene: -; CDR3nt: TGTGCCAGTAAACGACAGCTAAACACTGAAGCTTTCTTT; CDR3aa: CASKRQLNTEAFF
j_gene: TRBJ2-5; abundance: -; v_gene: TRBV9; d_gene: TRBD1; CDR3nt: TGTGCCAGCAGCGTCGAAGGGACAGGGTGGTCCCAAGAGACCCAGTACTTC; CDR3aa: CASSVEGTGWSQETQYF
j_gene: TRBJ1-1; abundance: -; v_gene: TRBV2; d_gene: -; CDR3nt: TGTGCCAGCGAATTTCGGGTCTCCGGAACTGAAGCTTTCTTT; CDR3aa: CASEFRVSGTEAFF
j_gene: TRBJ2-7; abundance: -; v_gene: TRBV5-1; d_gene: TRBD1; CDR3nt: TGCGCCAGCAGCCGACAGCTGACAGGGCGGGAGCAGTACTTC; CDR3aa: CASSRQLTGREQYF
j_gene: TRBJ2-7; abundance: -; v_gene: TRBV15; d_gene: -; CDR3nt: TGTGCCACCAGCCTAGATATAGGAGGGCCCTACGAGCAGTACTTC; CDR3aa: CATSLDIGGPYEQYF
j_gene: TRBJ1-5; abundance: -; v_gene: TRBV19; d_gene: -; CDR3nt: TGTGCCAGTAGTATTTCGGCAGGGAATAGCAATCAGCCCCAGCATTTT; CDR3aa: CASSISAGNSNQPQHF